One sample yielded the 32 T cell receptor beta chains listed below, sequenced in a study of T cell changes during pregnancy in multiple sclerosis (dated by TCRdb to between 2018 and 2020). Library preparation was by the immunoSEQ multiplex PCR assay. In its TCRdb copy, this immuneACCESS table keeps in-frame sequences only and misses some clones. Where compared with another copy, unresolved V genes explain less than half of these, and the others have no known cause. Counted in this sample were tens of thousands of clones; about 89% of them appeared once. The ten largest clones represent roughly 0.69% of the sample. The sample here was CD4+ T cells from peripheral blood mononuclear cells, taken before pregnancy. The receptors here all came from a female donor with multiple sclerosis, enrolled in a pregnancy study.

The genes are TRBV19 and TRBJ1-1; D gene ambiguous. V was shortened by 5 bases and J by 1 base, with 17 bases between the two germline ends. The CDR3 consists of 16 residues. Germline CDR1 reads LNHDA; CDR2 reads SQIVND (reference sequence). This CDR3 reads CASSLLGAGKNTEAFF. As DNA, the CDR3 is TGTGCCAGTAGTCTCTTGGGTGCGGGGAAGAACACTGAAGCTTTCTTT.

The rearrangement uses TRBV27 and TRBJ2-7; D may be TRBD1 (5 bases). The CDR3 consists of 13 residues. V lost 6 bases and J lost 4, with 13 bases in between. CDR1 MNHEY and CDR2 SMNVEV come from the germline V gene (reference sequence). CDR3 residues: CASSPRQGYEQYF. CDR3 bases: TGTGCCAGCAGCCCCCGGCAGGGTTACGAGCAGTACTTC.

This chain links TRBV4-2 with TRBJ2-4; 7 bases align to TRBD1. Trimming took 0 bases from V and 0 from J; bases not matched to a gene: 8. Germline V CDR1 and CDR2: LGHNA, YNFKEQ. CDR3 length: 18 residues. The CDR3 region has the DNA TGTGCCAGCAGCCAAGATCTTAGGGACAGTATAGCCAAAAACATTCAGTACTTC. Translation gives CASSQDLRDSIAKNIQYF.

J is TRBJ2-2 and V is TRBV6-5, with D possibly being TRBD1 (6 bases). The germline V gene encodes CDR1 MNHEY and CDR2 SVGAGI. V lost 2 bases, J lost 5 bases, and 9 bases lay in between. This CDR3 spans 14 amino acids. CDR3 in amino acids: CASSYQQGTGELFF. For the CDR3, the DNA is TGTGCCAGCAGTTACCAACAGGGTACCGGGGAGCTGTTTTTT.

The chain carries TRBV6-5 and TRBJ2-3; the D gene is possibly TRBD1 (6 bases). The CDR3 contains 13 residues. Germline-derived CDR1 and CDR2 are MNHEY and SVGAGI. V was clipped by 4 bases and J by 5 bases, with 10 bases between them. Written as DNA, the CDR3 is TGTGCCAGCAGTTCAGGGGTAGGAGATACGCAGTATTTT. Its protein is CASSSGVGDTQYF.

This clone is a singleton in its sample. This chain connects TRBV25-1 to TRBJ1-1, with D perhaps matching TRBD1 (5 bases). The V end lost 4 bases, the J end lost 3 bases, and 9 bases lay between the germline ends. Per the germline V gene, CDR1 is MGHDK and CDR2 is SYGVNS. This CDR3 region has 13 residues. This chain's CDR3 is CASSGQGHTEAFF. DNA of the CDR3: TGTGCCAGCAGTGGCCAGGGCCACACTGAAGCTTTCTTT.

This clone was found a few times. The rearrangement joins TRBV28 to TRBJ1-4; D gene unclear. Trimming removed 4 bases from V and 0 bases from J, with 6 bases in between. This CDR3 comprises 14 residues. CDR1 is MDHEN, CDR2 SYDVKM, per germline. Here the CDR3 reads CASSYGATNEKLFF. CDR3 nucleotide sequence: TGTGCCAGCAGTTACGGGGCAACTAATGAAAAACTGTTTTTT. Together with reference TRBV28 and TRBJ1-4, the CDR3 gives the full variable domain: DVKVTQSSRYLVKRTGEKVFLECVQDMDHENMFWYRQDPGLGLRLIYFSYDVKMKEKGDIPEGYSVSREKKERFSLILESASTNQTSMYLCASSYGATNEKLFFGSGTQLSVL.

The chain recombines TRBV27 with TRBJ1-2, with D unresolved. Germline-derived CDR1 and CDR2 are MNHEY and SMNVEV (reference sequence). This CDR3 is built from 14 residues. Trimming took 2 bases from V and 8 from J, leaving 15 bases between them. The CDR3: CASSLTYTPGGYTF. For the CDR3, the DNA is TGTGCCAGCAGTTTAACGTATACGCCCGGGGGCTACACCTTC.

This clone was recorded a few times. The chain combines TRBV2 with TRBJ1-5; D not resolved. The CDR3 loop spans 15 amino acids. V was cut by 5 bases and J by 6 bases, with 17 bases left in between. Per germline, CDR1 SNHLY and CDR2 FYNNEI. The chain's CDR3 is CASSKDGKTFQPQHF. The CDR3, as DNA: TGTGCCAGCAGTAAAGACGGCAAGACTTTTCAGCCCCAGCATTTT.

This clone came up once. The gene calls are TRBV27 and TRBJ1-2; TRBD1 matches at 8 bases. There are 15 residues in the CDR3. V shed 6 bases and J 5 bases; nucleotides not matched to a gene: 11. The germline gives CDR1 MNHEY, CDR2 SMNVEV (reference sequence). The CDR3 DNA reads as TGTGCCAGCAGCTCACTGGACAGGGTTTCTTATGGCTACACCTTC. Protein product: CASSSLDRVSYGYTF.

This chain connects TRBV5-4 to TRBJ1-2; the match to TRBD1 covers 9 bases. V lost 5 bases, J lost 7 bases, and 9 bases stayed unmatched. Germline values: CDR1 SGHNT, CDR2 YYREEE (reference sequence). This CDR3 comprises 14 residues. The CDR3: CASSQGTGKTGYTF. CDR3 nucleotide sequence: TGTGCCAGCAGTCAAGGGACAGGGAAAACTGGCTACACCTTC.

The gene calls are TRBV5-4 and TRBJ2-5, with 8 bases matching TRBD2. The CDR3 is 17 residues long. V lost 3 bases to trimming and J lost 5 bases; unmatched junction nucleotides: 15. Per the germline V gene, CDR1 is SGHNT and CDR2 is YYREEE (reference sequence). The CDR3, as DNA: TGTGCCAGCAGCTCCCGGGTAGCGGGGAGGGATCGGGAGACCCAGTACTTC. This codes for CASSSRVAGRDRETQYF.

This rearrangement joins TRBV7-3 to TRBJ2-2; D ambiguous. The germline V and J ends were trimmed by 5 bases and 3 bases, with 10 bases remaining between them. The CDR3 is 14 residues long. Germline V CDR1 and CDR2: SGHTA, FQGTGA. The CDR3, as DNA: TGTGCCAGCAGCCCTACCCGGGACACCGGGGAGCTGTTTTTT. Its translation is CASSPTRDTGELFF.

The chain uses TRBV7-2 and TRBJ2-1; TRBD2 agrees at 7 bases. Trimming took 4 bases from V and 2 from J; bases not matched to a gene: 8. Germline CDR1 reads SGHTA; CDR2 reads FQGNSA. The CDR3 length is 16 residues. This chain's CDR3 is CASSWTVAGPYNEQFF. CDR3 nucleotide sequence: TGTGCCAGCAGCTGGACCGTAGCGGGCCCCTACAATGAGCAGTTCTTC.

The chain combines TRBV5-4 with TRBJ1-1; D is uncertain. The CDR3 has 15 residues. The V end was cut by 4 bases, the J end by 0 bases, with 13 bases between. Germline V gene sequence: CDR1 SGHNT, CDR2 YYREEE (reference sequence). The CDR3 loop reads CASSPPSRLNTEAFF. The CDR3 nucleotides are TGTGCCAGCAGCCCCCCTTCGCGGTTGAACACTGAAGCTTTCTTT.

The sample holds one count of this clone. V gene TRBV30 combines with J gene TRBJ2-5; TRBD2 matches 8 bases. V was clipped by 3 bases and J by 5 bases; unmatched bases: 2. CDR3 length equals 12 residues. Looked up from germline, CDR1 is GTSNPN and CDR2 is SVGIG (reference sequence). This CDR3 reads CAWSRGGETQYF. The CDR3 DNA follows: TGTGCCTGGAGCCGGGGGGGCGAGACCCAGTACTTC.

This chain joins TRBV28 and TRBJ2-3; TRBD1 matches at 8 bases. The germline V gene has CDR1 MDHEN and CDR2 SYDVKM. This CDR3 spans 17 amino acids. Unmatched junction bases numbered 7, after V lost 0 bases and J lost 2 bases. The CDR3 sequence: CASSLWYRGTHTDTQYF. CDR3 DNA: TGTGCCAGCAGTTTATGGTACAGGGGGACCCACACAGATACGCAGTATTTT.

The chain couples TRBV6-1 to TRBJ1-5, with TRBD1 identical over 7 bases. The J segment lost 11 bases and the V segment lost 11 bases, leaving 18 bases of the junction unmatched. The CDR3 loop spans 14 amino acids. The germline CDR1 and CDR2 sequences are MNHNS and SASEGT. The CDR3 DNA reads TGTGCCGCCGGAGTACAGGGGATTCCCCCGGCCCAGCATTTT. Its translation: CAAGVQGIPPAQHF.

The sample holds one count of this clone. The chain is built from TRBV30 and TRBJ1-3; a weak D match, TRBD1 (5 bases). CDR1 is GTSNPN and CDR2 is SVGIG in the germline V gene (reference sequence). The ends were cut back, 0 bases at V and 4 bases at J, with 10 bases in the middle. The CDR3 loop spans 14 amino acids. Written as DNA, the CDR3 is TGTGCCTGGAGTGTAGACGCAGGGGGAAACACCATATATTTT. It is translated as CAWSVDAGGNTIYF. Filled out from reference TRBV30 and TRBJ1-3, the complete variable domain reads SQTIHQWPATLVQPVGSPLSLECTVEGTSNPNLYWYRQAAGRGLQLLFYSVGIGQISSEVPQNLSASRPQDRQFILSSKKLLLSDSGFYLCAWSVDAGGNTIYFGEGSWLTVV.

This sequence joins TRBV7-9 and TRBJ1-4; 9 bases line up with TRBD1. Looked up from germline, CDR1 is SEHNR and CDR2 is FQNEAQ (reference sequence). V lost 1 base to trimming and J lost 1 base; unmatched junction nucleotides: 10. The CDR3 consists of 19 residues. CDR3 protein: CASSLEDRGKIGTNEKLFF. In DNA form, the CDR3 reads TGTGCCAGCAGCTTAGAGGACAGGGGCAAAATAGGAACTAATGAAAAACTGTTTTTT.

The chain joins TRBV12-5 to TRBJ2-5; 9 nucleotides agree with TRBD2. Germline V CDR1 and CDR2: LGHNT, FRNRAP. The V gene end was trimmed by 5 bases and the J gene end by 1 base; junction bases not matched to a gene: 8. The CDR3 is made up of 16 amino acids. The CDR3 DNA reads TGTGCTAGTGGTCCGGGACTAGCTTACGGCCAAGAGACCCAGTACTTC. Translation: CASGPGLAYGQETQYF.

V gene TRBV7-9 combines with J gene TRBJ1-6; TRBD1 is a possible D gene (5 bases). This CDR3 contains 17 residues. The germline gives CDR1 SEHNR, CDR2 FQNEAQ (reference sequence). V lost 1 base to trimming and J lost 5 bases, with 15 bases between them. The CDR3 protein is CASSLDQGRIHNSPLHF. The DNA for the CDR3 is TGTGCCAGCAGCTTAGATCAGGGTAGAATTCATAATTCACCCCTCCACTTT.

This clone was seen once. The chain joins TRBV6-5 to TRBJ2-7; TRBD1 aligns across 7 bases. There are 16 residues in the CDR3. CDR1 MNHEY and CDR2 SVGAGI come from the germline V gene. V lost 0 bases, J lost 4 bases, and 9 bases stayed unmatched. CDR3 DNA sequence: TGTGCCAGCAGTTACTCAGGGGGCAAAGGGTTATACGAGCAGTACTTC. It encodes CASSYSGGKGLYEQYF.

The chain carries TRBV10-2 and TRBJ1-1; D gene unclear. This CDR3 spans 16 amino acids. Trimming removed 2 bases at V and 5 bases at J, with 18 bases between. From germline, CDR1 is WSHSY and CDR2 SAAADI. The CDR3 DNA sequence: TGCGCCAGCAGTGAGACCCTCCTTCTAGGGAGTACTGAAGCTTTCTTT. Residues: CASSETLLLGSTEAFF.

The V and J genes are TRBV19 and TRBJ2-3; tentative D call: TRBD2 (6 bases). The CDR3 spans 16 residues. The V and J ends lost 6 bases and 0 bases respectively, with 16 bases between them. The germline V gene has CDR1 LNHDA and CDR2 SQIVND (reference sequence). In nucleotides, the CDR3 is TGTGCCAGTAGACTCCGTCCCGGAGGGAGCACAGATACGCAGTATTTT. Its translation is CASRLRPGGSTDTQYF. The full variable domain, with the rest looked up from reference TRBV19 and TRBJ2-3, is DGGITQSPKYLFRKEGQNVTLSCEQNLNHDAMYWYRQDPGQGLRLIYYSQIVNDFQKGDIAEGYSVSREKKESFPLTVTSAQKNPTAFYLCASRLRPGGSTDTQYFGPGTRLTVL.

V usage is TRBV11-1 and J usage is TRBJ1-2; D gene uncertain. CDR1 and CDR2 from the germline V gene are SGHAT and FQDESV (reference sequence). The V end lost 3 bases, the J end lost 2 bases, and 7 bases lay between the germline ends. The CDR3 consists of 13 residues. For the CDR3, the DNA is TGTGCCAGCAGCTTGACTGACAACTATGGCTACACCTTC. Encoded protein: CASSLTDNYGYTF.

This rearrangement joins TRBV28 to TRBJ2-7; 7 nucleotides match TRBD2. V trimming: 5 bases; J trimming: 5 bases; junction bases outside the gene matches: 12. The CDR3 sequence is 15 residues long. CDR1 is MDHEN and CDR2 is SYDVKM in the germline V gene. Written as DNA, the CDR3 is TGTGCCAGCAGTCCCCGTGGACTAGAAACCCACGAGCAGTACTTC. It translates to CASSPRGLETHEQYF.

This clone has just one count. CDR3 DNA: TGTGCCACCAAAAGTGGACAGACAACTAATGAAAAACTGTTTTTT. Its translation: CATKSGQTTNEKLFF. V is TRBV19 and J is TRBJ1-4; possibly TRBD1 for D (6 bases). CDR1 and CDR2 (germline): LNHDA, SQIVND (reference sequence). V shed 10 bases and J shed 0 bases, with 15 bases lying between them. The CDR3 loop spans 15 amino acids.

This chain uses TRBV7-3 with TRBJ1-1, with 7 bases lining up with TRBD1. The CDR3 length is 13 residues. Trimming at V came to 4 bases and at J to 8 bases, leaving 7 bases not matched to a gene. Germline V gene sequence: CDR1 SGHTA, CDR2 FQGTGA. This chain's CDR3 is CASSSRGIAEAFF. The CDR3, as DNA: TGTGCCAGCAGCTCCAGGGGGATAGCAGAAGCTTTCTTT.

The CDR3 here is CAIAGAGAKNYEQYF. The DNA of the CDR3 is TGTGCCATCGCGGGGGCTGGGGCAAAAAACTACGAGCAGTACTTC. The chain carries TRBV10-3 and TRBJ2-7; tentative D call: TRBD2 (7 bases). CDR1 ENHRY and CDR2 SYGVKD come from the germline V gene. The CDR3 runs to 15 residues. Trimming cost V 8 bases and J 3 bases, with 20 bases left between them.

The chain recombines TRBV4-3 with TRBJ2-1, with TRBD2 identical over 13 bases. CDR1 and CDR2 from the germline V gene are LGHNA and YSLEER. The CDR3 is 17 amino acids. Trimming cost V 1 base and J 9 bases; bases outside gene matches: 9. CDR3 region: CASSQALLAGGLSEQFF. CDR3 bases: TGCGCCAGCAGCCAAGCTTTACTAGCGGGGGGGTTAAGTGAGCAGTTCTTC.

The chain links TRBV10-3 to TRBJ1-2, with TRBD1 as a possible D gene (5 bases). The germline V gene has CDR1 ENHRY and CDR2 SYGVKD. The V and J ends lost 2 bases and 6 bases respectively, with 13 bases between them. The CDR3 runs to 14 residues. CDR3 coding DNA: TGTGCCATCAGTGAGAGAAGGGGTACTGATGGCTACACCTTC. It codes for CAISERRGTDGYTF.